The subject of this entry is one TCR beta chain. Indicated time point: before trial treatment. This specimen comes from a study of low-dose radiotherapy and immunotherapy resistance in tumors. Looking at the study overall: Members of Cohort 2 were treated with 1 Gy per fraction every two weeks; their total was 13 Gy over 26 weeks. Every six weeks patients received intravenous ipilimumab 1 mg/kg, and every two weeks they received intravenous nivolumab 240 mg.

In germline, CDR1 is KGHSH, CDR2 LQKENI. There are 17 residues in the CDR3. The V and J ends lost 4 bases and 10 bases respectively, with 26 bases between them. Alpha- and beta-chain coverage of first-strand cDNA came from TRAV- and TRBV-specific primers. TCRs underwent 20 PCR cycles of amplification with a constant-region primer and V-primer adapter. TCRdb reprocessed the reads via MiXCR and lists one record per CDR3 protein. Among about 60,000 distinct CDR3 sequences, 25% were seen once, and the ten largest hold roughly 5.6%. The sequenced sample was PBMCs, obtained before treatment. The clonotype was recovered from a male donor with prostate cancer. This chain links TRBV18 with TRBJ2-1, with a weak D call TRBD2 (6 bases). As DNA, the CDR3 is TGTGCCAGCTCACTGCACCATGGGACTGCCACGGAGGGGGAGCAGTTCTTC. Translated, it gives CASSLHHGTATEGEQFF.